A selection of T cell receptor beta chains follows, all from one sample in a study of PD-L1 blockade in urothelial cancer. Sequencing used immunoSEQ multiplex PCR; TCRdb keeps in-frame clones, though not all of them. Here the sample spans about 43,000 clones, around 82% being singletons. The input for sequencing was PBMCs, taken around atezolizumab (anti-PD-L1) treatment. All receptors derive from a man aged 55 to 70 with urothelial cancer. Each CDR3 is given with its conserved first and last residue. D genes are given only for firm matches. Rows give clone size only sometimes, using once, few, many, or a class for an expanded clone.

v_call	clone_size	j_call	d_call	cdr3_aa	cdr3_nt
TRBV29-1	NA	TRBJ2-5	NA	CSVDSAAWGGVIQAQYF	TGCAGCGTTGATAGCGCAGCTTGGGGAGGCGTCATCCAGGCCCAGTACTTC
TRBV5-1	once	TRBJ2-2	TRBD2	CASSVSGKSDGELFF	TGCGCCAGCAGCGTTAGCGGGAAAAGCGACGGGGAGCTGTTTTTT
TRBV27	NA	TRBJ2-7	TRBD1	CASRGTGMAYEQYF	TGTGCCAGCAGGGGGACAGGGATGGCCTACGAGCAGTACTTC
TRBV5-1	NA	TRBJ2-5	NA	CASSLVGQQETQYF	TGCGCCAGCAGCTTGGTGGGGCAGCAAGAGACCCAGTACTTC
TRBV5-1	few	TRBJ1-1	NA	CASSLESRGTEAFF	TGCGCCAGCAGCTTGGAATCCCGGGGCACTGAAGCTTTCTTT
TRBV1	NA	TRBJ1-2	NA	CTSSPPARLDGYTF	TGCACCAGCAGTCCCCCCGCCAGGTTGGATGGCTACACCTTC
TRBV6-4	NA	TRBJ2-7	TRBD2	CASSVWDYLYEQYF	TGTGCCAGCAGTGTGTGGGACTACCTCTACGAGCAGTACTTC
TRBV2	NA	TRBJ2-3	TRBD1	CASSQDRGMDTQYF	TGTGCCAGCAGCCAGGACAGGGGAATGGATACGCAGTATTTT
TRBV27	NA	TRBJ1-2	TRBD1	CASSSATGGSGYTF	TGTGCCAGCAGTTCTGCGACAGGGGGTAGCGGCTACACCTTC
TRBV18	NA	TRBJ1-5	NA	CASSPFVGGDQPQHF	TGTGCCAGCTCACCATTTGTCGGGGGGGATCAGCCCCAGCATTTT
TRBV29-1	NA	TRBJ1-1	NA	CSAERGLNTEAFF	TGCAGCGCCGAACGAGGGCTGAACACTGAAGCTTTCTTT
TRBV28	NA	TRBJ2-1	TRBD1	CASSSWDRMDEQFF	TGTGCCAGCAGCTCCTGGGACAGAATGGATGAGCAGTTCTTC
TRBV6-1	NA	TRBJ1-5	TRBD1	CASSLTGTGDQPQHF	TGTGCCAGCAGTCTCACCGGGACAGGGGATCAGCCCCAGCATTTT
TRBV6-1	NA	TRBJ2-7	NA	CASSENWGQYEQYF	TGTGCCAGCAGTGAAAACTGGGGCCAATACGAGCAGTACTTC
TRBV15	NA	TRBJ1-1	NA	CATSRTGNTEAFF	TGTGCCACCAGCAGAACAGGGAACACTGAAGCTTTCTTT
TRBV28	NA	TRBJ2-7	NA	CASSFDGYEQYF	TGTGCCAGCAGTTTTGACGGGTACGAGCAGTACTTC
TRBV6-6	NA	TRBJ1-2	NA	CASSYGPGENYGYTF	TGTGCCAGCAGTTACGGGCCCGGGGAAAACTATGGCTACACCTTC
TRBV18	NA	TRBJ1-3	TRBD1	CASSPGTGENTIYF	TGTGCCAGCTCTCCCGGGACAGGGGAGAACACCATATATTTT
TRBV9	NA	TRBJ2-7	TRBD2	CASSVDWGLAGGWSYEQYF	TGTGCCAGCAGCGTAGATTGGGGACTAGCGGGAGGTTGGTCCTACGAGCAGTACTTC
TRBV28	NA	TRBJ2-7	TRBD2	CASSPAGGTPYEQYF	TGTGCCAGCAGCCCCGCGGGAGGGACCCCCTACGAGCAGTACTTC
TRBV18	NA	TRBJ2-1	TRBD2	CASSPGGLVTRNEQFF	TGTGCCAGCTCACCTGGCGGACTAGTAACTAGGAATGAGCAGTTCTTC
TRBV6-1	NA	TRBJ1-2	TRBD1	CASSDWTGAGGYTF	TGTGCCAGCAGTGATTGGACAGGGGCGGGGGGCTACACCTTC
TRBV20-1	NA	TRBJ2-5	NA	CSAGRETQYF	TGCAGTGCTGGGAGAGAGACCCAGTACTTC
TRBV30	few	TRBJ2-5	NA	CAWSTMAETQYF	TGTGCCTGGAGTACTATGGCGGAGACCCAGTACTTC
TRBV4-1	NA	TRBJ2-1	TRBD2	CASSQGSLAVYNEQFF	TGCGCCAGCAGCCAAGGTAGCCTAGCGGTCTACAATGAGCAGTTCTTC
TRBV19	medium-sized	TRBJ1-1	NA	CASTPGRGNTEAFF	TGTGCCAGTACCCCCGGTAGGGGAAACACTGAAGCTTTCTTT
TRBV5-1	NA	TRBJ2-7	NA	CASNPGHSYEQYF	TGCGCCAGCAACCCGGGACACTCCTACGAGCAGTACTTC
TRBV5-8	NA	TRBJ1-4	NA	CASSLIRGEKLFF	TGTGCCAGCAGCTTGATAAGGGGAGAAAAACTGTTTTTT
TRBV28	NA	TRBJ1-4	TRBD1	CASSPATGRWIKLFF	TGTGCCAGCAGTCCTGCGACAGGGCGGTGGATAAAACTGTTTTTT
TRBV5-1	NA	TRBJ2-5	TRBD2	CASSSGLAGETQYF	TGCGCCAGCAGCTCCGGACTAGCGGGGGAGACCCAGTACTTC
TRBV6-5	NA	TRBJ2-1	TRBD2	CASSYSDSGRQFF	TGTGCCAGCAGTTACTCAGATAGCGGGCGGCAGTTCTTC
TRBV15	NA	TRBJ2-6	NA	CATSRTTGGGANVLTF	TGTGCCACCAGCAGAACTACGGGTGGAGGGGCCAACGTCCTGACTTTC
TRBV29-1	NA	TRBJ2-7	TRBD2	CSVRLAGPYEQYF	TGCAGCGTCCGACTAGCGGGGCCCTACGAGCAGTACTTC
TRBV5-1	NA	TRBJ2-3	NA	CASSDSQGGTDTQYF	TGCGCCAGCAGCGACAGCCAAGGGGGCACAGATACGCAGTATTTT
TRBV5-1	NA	TRBJ2-3	NA	CASSLTFDTSTDTQYF	TGCGCCAGCAGCTTGACGTTTGACACTAGCACAGATACGCAGTATTTT
TRBV5-1	NA	TRBJ2-2	TRBD2	CASSLGLAETANTGELFF	TGCGCCAGCAGCTTGGGACTAGCGGAAACTGCGAACACCGGGGAGCTGTTTTTT
TRBV28	NA	TRBJ2-1	NA	CASSPLRVLDEQFF	TGTGCCAGCAGTCCGCTCAGGGTGTTGGATGAGCAGTTCTTC
TRBV2	NA	TRBJ2-7	NA	CASTRYTYEQYF	TGTGCCAGCACCAGGTATACCTACGAGCAGTACTTC
TRBV2	NA	TRBJ2-1	TRBD2	CASSVAGSSYNEQFF	TGTGCCAGCAGCGTAGCGGGGAGCTCCTACAATGAGCAGTTCTTC
TRBV20-1	NA	TRBJ1-1	NA	CSVRPTGEAFF	TGCAGTGTCCGCCCGACTGGGGAAGCTTTCTTT
TRBV23-1	NA	TRBJ2-7	NA	CASSHPDRRGDWSYEQYF	TGCGCCAGCAGTCACCCCGACAGAAGAGGGGACTGGAGCTACGAGCAGTACTTC
TRBV2	NA	TRBJ2-1	NA	CASSQSRIPSYNEQFF	TGTGCCAGCAGTCAAAGCCGAATCCCCTCCTACAATGAGCAGTTCTTC
TRBV19	NA	TRBJ1-1	NA	CASSIVGPNTEAFF	TGTGCCAGTAGTATTGTGGGGCCGAACACTGAAGCTTTCTTT
TRBV18	NA	TRBJ2-2	TRBD2	CASSPPRLAGGPDTGELFF	TGTGCCAGCTCACCGCCTCGACTAGCGGGAGGGCCAGACACCGGGGAGCTGTTTTTT
TRBV18	medium-sized	TRBJ2-5	NA	CASLPPGPAIGETQYF	TGTGCCAGCTTACCCCCCGGCCCCGCAATCGGGGAGACCCAGTACTTC
TRBV6-4	NA	TRBJ1-5	NA	CASSDSRAALRGDSNQPQHF	TGTGCCAGCAGTGACTCGAGGGCGGCTCTCCGGGGTGATAGCAATCAGCCCCAGCATTTT